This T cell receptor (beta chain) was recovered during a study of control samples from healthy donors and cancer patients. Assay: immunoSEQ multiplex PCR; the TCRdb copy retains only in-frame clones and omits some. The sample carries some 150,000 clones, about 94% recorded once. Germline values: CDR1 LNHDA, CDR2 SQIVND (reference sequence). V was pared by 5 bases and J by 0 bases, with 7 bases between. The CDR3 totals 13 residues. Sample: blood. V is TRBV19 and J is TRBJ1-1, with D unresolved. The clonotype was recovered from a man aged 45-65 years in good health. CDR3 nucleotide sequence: TGTGCCAGTAGTTACTGGGTGAACACTGAAGCTTTCTTT. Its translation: CASSYWVNTEAFF.